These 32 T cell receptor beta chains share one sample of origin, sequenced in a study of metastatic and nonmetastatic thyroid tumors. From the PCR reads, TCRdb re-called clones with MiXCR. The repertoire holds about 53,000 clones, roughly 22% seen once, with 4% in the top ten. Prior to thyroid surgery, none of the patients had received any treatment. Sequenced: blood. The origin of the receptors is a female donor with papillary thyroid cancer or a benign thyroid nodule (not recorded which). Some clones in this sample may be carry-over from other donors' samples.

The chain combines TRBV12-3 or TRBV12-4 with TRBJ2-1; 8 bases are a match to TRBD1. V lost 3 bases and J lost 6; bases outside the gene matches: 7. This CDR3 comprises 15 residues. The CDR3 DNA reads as TGTGCCAGCAGTTTGGGGGCAGGGGGCATCAATGAGCAGTTCTTC. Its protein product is CASSLGAGGINEQFF.

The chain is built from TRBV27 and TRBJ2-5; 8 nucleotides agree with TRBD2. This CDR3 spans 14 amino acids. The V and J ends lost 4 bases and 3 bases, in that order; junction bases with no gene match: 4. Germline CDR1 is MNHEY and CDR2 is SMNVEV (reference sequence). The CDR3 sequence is CASSSGLDKETQYF. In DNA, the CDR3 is TGTGCCAGCAGTTCGGGACTAGACAAAGAGACCCAGTACTTC.

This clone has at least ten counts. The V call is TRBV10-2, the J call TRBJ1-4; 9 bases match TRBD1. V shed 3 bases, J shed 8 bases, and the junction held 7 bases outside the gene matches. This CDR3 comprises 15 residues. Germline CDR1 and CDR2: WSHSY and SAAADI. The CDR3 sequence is CASSDHRTGVEKLFF. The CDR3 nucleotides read TGCGCCAGCAGTGATCATAGGACAGGGGTAGAAAAACTGTTTTTT.

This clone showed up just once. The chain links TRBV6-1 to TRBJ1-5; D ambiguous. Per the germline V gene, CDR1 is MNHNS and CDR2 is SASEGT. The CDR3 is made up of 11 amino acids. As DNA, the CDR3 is TGTGACACGATAGAGAATCAGCCCCAGCATTTT. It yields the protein CDTIENQPQHF.

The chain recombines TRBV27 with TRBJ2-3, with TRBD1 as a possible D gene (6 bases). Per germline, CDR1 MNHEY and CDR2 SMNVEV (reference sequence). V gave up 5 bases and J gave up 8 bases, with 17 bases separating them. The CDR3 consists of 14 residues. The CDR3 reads CASSQGHGKVTQYF. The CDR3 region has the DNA TGTGCCAGCAGTCAGGGACATGGGAAGGTTACGCAGTATTTT.

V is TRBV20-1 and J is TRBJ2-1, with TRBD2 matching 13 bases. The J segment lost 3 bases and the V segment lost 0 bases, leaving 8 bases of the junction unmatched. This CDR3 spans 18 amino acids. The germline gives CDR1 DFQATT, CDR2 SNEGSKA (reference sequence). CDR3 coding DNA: TGCAGTGCTAGAGACCCTACTAGCGGGAGGGCATACTACAATGAGCAGTTCTTC. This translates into CSARDPTSGRAYYNEQFF.

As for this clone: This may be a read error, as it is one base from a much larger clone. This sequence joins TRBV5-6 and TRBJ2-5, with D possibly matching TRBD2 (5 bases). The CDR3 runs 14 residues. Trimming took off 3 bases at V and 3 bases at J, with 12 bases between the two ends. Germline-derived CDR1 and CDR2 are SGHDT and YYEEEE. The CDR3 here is CASSYLGAEETQYF. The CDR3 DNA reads TGTGCCAGCAGCTACCTAGGAGCGGAAGAGACCCAGTACTTC.

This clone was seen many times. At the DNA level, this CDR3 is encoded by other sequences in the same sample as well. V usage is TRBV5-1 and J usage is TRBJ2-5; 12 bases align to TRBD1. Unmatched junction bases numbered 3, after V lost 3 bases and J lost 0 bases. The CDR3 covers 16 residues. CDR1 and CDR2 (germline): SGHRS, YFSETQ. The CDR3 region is CASSSGTGGYQETQYF. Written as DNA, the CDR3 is TGCGCCAGCAGCTCCGGGACAGGGGGCTACCAAGAGACCCAGTACTTC.

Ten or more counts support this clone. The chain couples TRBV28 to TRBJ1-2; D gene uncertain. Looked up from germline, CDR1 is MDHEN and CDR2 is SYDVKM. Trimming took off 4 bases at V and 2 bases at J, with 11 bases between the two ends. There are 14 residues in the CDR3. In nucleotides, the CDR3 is TGTGCCAGCAGTTCACCCGGGCTCAACTATGGCTACACCTTC. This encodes CASSSPGLNYGYTF.

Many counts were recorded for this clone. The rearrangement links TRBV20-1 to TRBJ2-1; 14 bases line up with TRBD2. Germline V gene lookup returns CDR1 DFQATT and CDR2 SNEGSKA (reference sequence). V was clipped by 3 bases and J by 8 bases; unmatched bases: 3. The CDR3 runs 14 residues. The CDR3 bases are TGCAGTGCTAGGACTAGCGGGAGGGTAGATGAGCAGTTCTTC. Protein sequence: CSARTSGRVDEQFF.

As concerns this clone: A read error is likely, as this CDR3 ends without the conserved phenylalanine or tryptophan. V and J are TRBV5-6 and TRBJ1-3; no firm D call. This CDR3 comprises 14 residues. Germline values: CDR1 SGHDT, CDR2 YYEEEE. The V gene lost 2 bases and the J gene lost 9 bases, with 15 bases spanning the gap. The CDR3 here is CASSLCTRLGTIYV. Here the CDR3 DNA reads TGTGCCAGCAGCTTATGTACGAGGTTAGGCACCATATATGTT.

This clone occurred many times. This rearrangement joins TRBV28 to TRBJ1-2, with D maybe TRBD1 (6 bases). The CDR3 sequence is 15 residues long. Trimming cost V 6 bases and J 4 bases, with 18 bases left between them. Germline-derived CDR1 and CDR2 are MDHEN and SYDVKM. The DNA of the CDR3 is TGTGCCAGCAGAGAACAGGGTAGAGGGCTCTATGGCTACACCTTC. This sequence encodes CASREQGRGLYGYTF.

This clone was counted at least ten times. CDR3 amino acids: CAISGVLNRERGTEAFF. The CDR3 coding sequence is TGTGCCATCAGTGGGGTCTTAAACAGGGAGCGAGGCACTGAAGCTTTCTTT. The chain links TRBV10-3 to TRBJ1-1, with TRBD1 as a possible D gene (6 bases). The V end lost 4 bases, the J end lost 4 bases, and 22 bases lay between the germline ends. The CDR3 consists of 17 residues. Germline assignment: CDR1 ENHRY and CDR2 SYGVKD.

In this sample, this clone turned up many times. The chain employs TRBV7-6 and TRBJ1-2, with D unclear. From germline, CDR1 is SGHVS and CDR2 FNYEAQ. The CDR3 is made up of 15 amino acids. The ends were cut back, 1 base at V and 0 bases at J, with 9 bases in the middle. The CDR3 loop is CASSLGRGANYGYTF. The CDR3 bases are TGTGCCAGCAGCTTAGGTCGGGGAGCTAACTATGGCTACACCTTC. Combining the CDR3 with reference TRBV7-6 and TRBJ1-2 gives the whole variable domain GAGVSQSPRYKVTKRGQDVALRCDPISGHVSLYWYRQALGQGPEFLTYFNYEAQQDKSGLPNDRFSAERPEGSISTLTIQRTEQRDSAMYRCASSLGRGANYGYTFGSGTRLTVV.

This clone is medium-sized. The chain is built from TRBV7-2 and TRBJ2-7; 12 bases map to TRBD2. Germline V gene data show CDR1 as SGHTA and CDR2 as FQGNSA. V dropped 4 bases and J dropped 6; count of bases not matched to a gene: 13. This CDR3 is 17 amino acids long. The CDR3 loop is CASSSFPHLAGGLEQYF. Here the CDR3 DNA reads TGTGCCAGCAGCTCCTTTCCTCATCTAGCGGGAGGGCTCGAGCAGTACTTC.

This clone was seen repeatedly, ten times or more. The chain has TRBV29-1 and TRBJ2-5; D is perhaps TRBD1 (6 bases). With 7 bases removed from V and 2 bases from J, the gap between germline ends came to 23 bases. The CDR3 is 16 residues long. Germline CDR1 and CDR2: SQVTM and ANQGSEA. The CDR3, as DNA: TGCAGCGCCAAGGGACAAATCGACTACACTCAAGAGACCCAGTACTTC. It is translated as CSAKGQIDYTQETQYF.

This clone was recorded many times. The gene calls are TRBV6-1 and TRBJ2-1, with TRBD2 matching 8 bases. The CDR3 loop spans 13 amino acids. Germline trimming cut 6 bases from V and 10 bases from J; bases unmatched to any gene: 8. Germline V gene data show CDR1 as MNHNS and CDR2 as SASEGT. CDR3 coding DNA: TGTGCCAGCAGCACAGCGGGAGTTGGAGAGCAGTTCTTC. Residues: CASSTAGVGEQFF.

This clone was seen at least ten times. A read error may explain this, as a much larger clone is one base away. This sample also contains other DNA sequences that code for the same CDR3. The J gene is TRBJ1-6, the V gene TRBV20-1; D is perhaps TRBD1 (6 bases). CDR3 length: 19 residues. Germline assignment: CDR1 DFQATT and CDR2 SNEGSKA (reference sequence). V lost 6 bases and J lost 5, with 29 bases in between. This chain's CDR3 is CSAHLPQGTGRGDNSPLHF. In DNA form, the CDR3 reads TGCAGTGCCCATCTTCCCCAGGGGACGGGTCGAGGGGATAATTCACCCCTCCACTTT.

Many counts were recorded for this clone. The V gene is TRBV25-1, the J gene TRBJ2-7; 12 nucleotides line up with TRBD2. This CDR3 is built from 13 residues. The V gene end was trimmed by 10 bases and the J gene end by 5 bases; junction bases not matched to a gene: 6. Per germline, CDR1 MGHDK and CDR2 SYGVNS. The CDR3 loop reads CATATSGSDEQYF. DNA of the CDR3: TGTGCCACCGCGACTAGCGGGAGCGACGAGCAGTACTTC.

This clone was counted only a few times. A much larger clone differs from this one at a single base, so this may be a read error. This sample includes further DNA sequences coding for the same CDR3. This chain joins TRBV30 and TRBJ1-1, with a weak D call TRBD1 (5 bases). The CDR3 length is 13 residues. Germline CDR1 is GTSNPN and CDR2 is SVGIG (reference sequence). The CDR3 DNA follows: TGCGCCTGGAGTGTTGGGGGGAACACTGAAGCTTTCTTT. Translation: CAWSVGGNTEAFF.

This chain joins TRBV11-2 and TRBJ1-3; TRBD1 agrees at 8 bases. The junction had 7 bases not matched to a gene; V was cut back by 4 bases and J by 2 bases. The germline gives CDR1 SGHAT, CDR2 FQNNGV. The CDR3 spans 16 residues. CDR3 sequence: CASSSSTGATGNTIYF. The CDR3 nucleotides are TGTGCCAGCAGCTCCTCGACAGGGGCAACTGGAAACACCATATATTTT.

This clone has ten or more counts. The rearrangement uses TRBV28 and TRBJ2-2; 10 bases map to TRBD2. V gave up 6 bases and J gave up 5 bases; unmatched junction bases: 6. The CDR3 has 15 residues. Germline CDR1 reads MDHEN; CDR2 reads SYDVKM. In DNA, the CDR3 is TGTGCCAGCAGCTCAGCGGGAGGGCATACCGGGGAGCTGTTTTTT. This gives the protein CASSSAGGHTGELFF.

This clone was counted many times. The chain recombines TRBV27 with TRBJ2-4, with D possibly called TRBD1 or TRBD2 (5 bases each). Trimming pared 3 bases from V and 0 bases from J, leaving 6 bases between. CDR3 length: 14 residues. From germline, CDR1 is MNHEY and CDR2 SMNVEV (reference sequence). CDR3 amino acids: CASSFGGAKNIQYF. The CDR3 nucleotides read TGTGCCAGCAGTTTTGGGGGAGCCAAAAACATTCAGTACTTC.

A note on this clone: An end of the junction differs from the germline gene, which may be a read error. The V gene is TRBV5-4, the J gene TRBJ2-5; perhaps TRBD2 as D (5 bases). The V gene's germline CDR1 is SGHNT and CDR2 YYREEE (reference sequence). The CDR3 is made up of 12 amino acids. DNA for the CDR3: TGTGCCAGCAGCCTCGATAGGGAGACCCATTACTTC. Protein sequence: CASSLDRETHYF.

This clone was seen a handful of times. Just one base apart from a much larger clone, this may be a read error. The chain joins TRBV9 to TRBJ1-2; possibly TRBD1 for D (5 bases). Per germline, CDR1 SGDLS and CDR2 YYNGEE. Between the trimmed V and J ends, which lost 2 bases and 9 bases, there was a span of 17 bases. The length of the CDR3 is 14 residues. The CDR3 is CASSVEVQGRSYTF. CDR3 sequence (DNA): TGTGCCAGCAGCGTCGAGGTGCAGGGACGAAGCTACACCTTC.

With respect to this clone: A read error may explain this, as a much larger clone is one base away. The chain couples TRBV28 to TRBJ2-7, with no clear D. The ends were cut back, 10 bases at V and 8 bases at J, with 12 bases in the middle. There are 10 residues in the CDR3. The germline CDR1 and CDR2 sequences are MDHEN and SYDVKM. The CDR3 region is CANKVLQQYF. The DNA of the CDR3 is TGTGCCAACAAGGTACTTCAGCAGTACTTC.

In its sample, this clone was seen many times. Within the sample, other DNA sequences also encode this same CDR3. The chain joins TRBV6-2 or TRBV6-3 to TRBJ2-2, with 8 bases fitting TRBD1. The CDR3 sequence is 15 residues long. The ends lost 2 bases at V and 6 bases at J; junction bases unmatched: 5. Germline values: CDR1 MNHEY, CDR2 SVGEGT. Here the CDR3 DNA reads TGTGCCAGCAGTTACGATGGGACAGGCTCCGGGGAGCTGTTTTTT. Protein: CASSYDGTGSGELFF.

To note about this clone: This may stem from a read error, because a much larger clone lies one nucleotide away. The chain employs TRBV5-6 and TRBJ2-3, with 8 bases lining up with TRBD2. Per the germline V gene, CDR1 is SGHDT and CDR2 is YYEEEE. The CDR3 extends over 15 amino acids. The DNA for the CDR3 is TGTGCCAGCAGCTTGTCCGGGGCGGGAGGTGATAAGCAGTATTTT. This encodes CASSLSGAGGDKQYF. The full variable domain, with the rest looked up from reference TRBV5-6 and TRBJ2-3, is DAGVTQSPTHLIKTRGQQVTLRCSPKSGHDTVSWYQQALGQGPQFIFQYYEEEERQRGNFPDRFSGHQFPNYSSELNVNALLLGDSALYLCASSLSGAGGDKQYFGPGTRLTVL.

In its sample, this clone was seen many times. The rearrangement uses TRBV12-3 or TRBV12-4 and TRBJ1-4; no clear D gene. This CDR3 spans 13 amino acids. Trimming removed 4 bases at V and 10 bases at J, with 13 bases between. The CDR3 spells CASSSWVAGKLFF. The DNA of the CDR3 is TGTGCCAGCAGTTCGTGGGTGGCTGGAAAACTGTTTTTT.

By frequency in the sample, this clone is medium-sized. Here the CDR3 DNA reads TGCGCCAGCAGCCACGGACTAGCGGGAACCGATGAGCAGTTCTTC. This sequence encodes CASSHGLAGTDEQFF. This chain joins TRBV4-1 and TRBJ2-1, with 12 nucleotides matching TRBD2. The length of the CDR3 is 15 residues. After removal of 3 bases from V and 8 bases from J, the junction contained 5 bases not matched to a gene. CDR1 and CDR2 from the germline V gene are MGHRA and YSYEKL.

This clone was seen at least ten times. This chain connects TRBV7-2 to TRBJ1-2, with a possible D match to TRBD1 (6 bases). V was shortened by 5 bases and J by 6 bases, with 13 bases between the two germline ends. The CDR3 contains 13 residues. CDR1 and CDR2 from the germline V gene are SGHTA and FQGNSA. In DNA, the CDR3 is TGTGCCAGCAGCCCTATACAGGGAGATGGCTACACCTTC. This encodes CASSPIQGDGYTF.

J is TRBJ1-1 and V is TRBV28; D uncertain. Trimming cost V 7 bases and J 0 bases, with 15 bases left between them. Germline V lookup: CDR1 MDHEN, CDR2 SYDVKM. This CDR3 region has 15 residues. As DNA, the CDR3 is TGTGCCAGCAACCTAGATGGCGTCGTGAACACTGAAGCTTTCTTT. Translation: CASNLDGVVNTEAFF.